The sequence of this TCR beta chain was determined in a study of technical replicates of blood from a handful of donors listed by TCRdb under 2017. This clone appeared once. No antigen is known for it. Base-call qualities are not available, and no considerably larger clone is one nucleotide away. The method behind the library was the immunoSEQ multiplex PCR assay. TCRdb's version of the immuneACCESS table is confined to in-frame rearrangements and falls short of the full clone set. An unresolved V gene accounts for under half of the shortfall where checked; the remainder is of unknown origin. The sample has about 70,000 clones on record, roughly 96% of them singletons. The ten biggest clones cover approximately 0.21% of the sample. Sequences SGHRS (CDR1) and YFSETQ (CDR2) are obtained from the germline V gene. For this chain, trimming is 4 bases at the V end and 8 bases at the J end, and the number of junction bases without a gene match is 11. CDR3 length: 15 amino acids, cysteine to phenylalanine. The only DNA kept is the CDR3, 45 bases in frame from the first base.

The TCR comes from a human donor in good health. The chain couples TRBV5-1 to TRBJ1-4; 7 central nucleotides agree with TRBD1. The material sequenced was T cells isolated from PBMCs. The DNA sequence is given as TGCGCCAGCAGCGGGGGGACAGTCTCAGGGGAAAAACTGTTTTTT. Its product reads: CASSGGTVSGEKLFF. The full variable domain, completed from the reference TRBV5-1 and TRBJ1-4 proteins outside the CDR3, reads KAGVTQTPRYLIKTRGQQVTLSCSPISGHRSVSWYQQTPGQGLQFLFEYFSETQRNKGNFPGRFSGRQFSNSRSEMNVSTLELGDSALYLCASSGGTVSGEKLFFGSGTQLSVL.